This is a list of T cell receptor beta chains from one sample in a study of blood T cell repertoires in COVID-19. Data came from immunoSEQ multiplex PCR; TCRdb stores just in-frame clones and leaves some out. Of 9,000 or so clones listed, 80% are singletons. What was sequenced was peripheral blood. Every receptor here comes from a man between 70 and 80 years old with active COVID-19. Both conserved end residues are part of each CDR3. Each record gives: V gene, J gene, CDR3 protein.

TRBV2	TRBJ1-5	CASSGEGTQHF
TRBV14	TRBJ1-1	CASSQGTGGAEAFF
TRBV5-5	TRBJ2-6	CASSGTGGWFSGANVLTF
TRBV6-1	TRBJ2-3	CASSETLAGGTDTQYF
TRBV10-3	TRBJ1-6	CAISEGQGGNSPLHF
TRBV4-1	TRBJ1-1	CASSQDQVGRFGAFF
TRBV30	TRBJ2-5	CAWSAKGETQYF
TRBV29-1	TRBJ2-7	CSVAKTSGWGEQYF
TRBV28	TRBJ1-4	CASSPTGVYEKLFF
TRBV7-2	TRBJ2-3	CASSLGLGADTQYF
TRBV28	TRBJ1-5	CASSLYRGVRNQPQHF
TRBV24-1	TRBJ2-5	CATSVPGPQETQYF
TRBV11-2	TRBJ2-1	CASSHTPGLAGEVEQFF
TRBV2	TRBJ2-6	CASSLHVSGANVLTF
TRBV6-5	TRBJ2-7	CASSYLAGGPSYEQYF
TRBV4-1	TRBJ2-6	CASSQDGTSFSGANVLTF
TRBV12-3/TRBV12-4	TRBJ1-4	CASSLGGQEKLFF
TRBV10-3	TRBJ2-7	CARGPQTYEQYF
TRBV9	TRBJ1-5	CASSLRGGNQPQHF
TRBV21-1	TRBJ2-5	CASSSLWGRRGITQYF
TRBV7-2	TRBJ2-1	CASSKGLAGGQGEQFF
TRBV5-5	TRBJ2-7	CASSPDRFGYEQYF
TRBV5-4	TRBJ2-3	CASSLEGGGNTQYF
TRBV9	TRBJ2-7	CASSAGTRSSYEQYF
TRBV7-9	TRBJ2-1	CASTLYEDEQFF
TRBV7-7	TRBJ2-3	CASSSSGRAGDTQYF
TRBV7-3	TRBJ1-1	CASSPGLKSTEAFF
TRBV18	TRBJ2-2	CASSPTSGSVAGELFF
TRBV28	TRBJ2-6	CASSDMAGAGANVLTF
TRBV28	TRBJ2-3	CASAAPDTQYF
TRBV15	TRBJ2-5	CATSRAGTAETQYF
TRBV28	TRBJ2-7	CASSLSNYEQYF
TRBV5-1	TRBJ2-3	CASSLQEDTQYF
TRBV6-5	TRBJ2-3	CASSYNGGSTDTQYF
TRBV29-1	TRBJ2-2	CSVVPGAGELFF
TRBV28	TRBJ2-5	CASSFIQGRAETQYF
TRBV11-2	TRBJ2-7	CASSLTRSYEQYF